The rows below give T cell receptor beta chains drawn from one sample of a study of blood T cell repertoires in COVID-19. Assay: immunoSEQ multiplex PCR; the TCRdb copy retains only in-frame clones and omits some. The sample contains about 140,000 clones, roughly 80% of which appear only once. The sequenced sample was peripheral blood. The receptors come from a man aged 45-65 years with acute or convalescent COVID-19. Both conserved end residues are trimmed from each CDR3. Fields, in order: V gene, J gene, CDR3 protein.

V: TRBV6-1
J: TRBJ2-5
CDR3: ASSEWLAGLGYKETQY

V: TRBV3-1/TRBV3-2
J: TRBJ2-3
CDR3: ASSQAGTDTQY

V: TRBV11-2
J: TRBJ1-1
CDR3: ASSLRTGGAAF

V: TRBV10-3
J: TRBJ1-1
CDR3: AISERGISTEAF

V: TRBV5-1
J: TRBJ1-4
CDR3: ASSLGTGTNEKLF

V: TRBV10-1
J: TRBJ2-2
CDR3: ATRRGPDTGELF

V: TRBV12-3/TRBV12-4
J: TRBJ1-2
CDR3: ASSLMGHRGYT

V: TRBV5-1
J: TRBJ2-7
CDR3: ASSLGQNYEQY

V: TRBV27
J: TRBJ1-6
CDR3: ASSGDTYNSPLH

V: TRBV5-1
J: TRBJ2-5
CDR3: ASSTSSGGILETQY

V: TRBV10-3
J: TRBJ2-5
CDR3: AIRRQGEETQY

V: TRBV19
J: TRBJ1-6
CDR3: ASSAPGQGATDSPLH

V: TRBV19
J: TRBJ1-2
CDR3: ASSIGQREANYGYT

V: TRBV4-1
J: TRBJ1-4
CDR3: ASSQTGIYEKLF

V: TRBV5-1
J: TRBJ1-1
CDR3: ASSLFRGSLLNTEAF

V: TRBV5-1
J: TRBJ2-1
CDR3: ASSPAGQGSSPSYNEQF

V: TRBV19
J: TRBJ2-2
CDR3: ASSIAGFNTGELF

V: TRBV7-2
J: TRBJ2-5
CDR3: ASSLAGGIETQY

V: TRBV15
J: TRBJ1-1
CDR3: ATSAYRVGTDTEAF

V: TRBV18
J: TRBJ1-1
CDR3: ASSERGGNTEAF